The rows below give T cell receptor beta chains drawn from one sample of a study of T cells in Graves' hyperthyroidism and ophthalmopathy. MiXCR, applied by TCRdb to the multiplex PCR reads, yields one record per CDR3 protein. Of about 380,000 distinct CDR3 sequences listed, around a sixth are singletons. Material: blood. These receptors all stem from a man aged 18-30 years with Graves' ophthalmopathy. The CDR3 runs from the conserved cysteine through the conserved F or W. D genes are given only for firm matches. The listing skips clone size in some rows; elsewhere it reads once, few, many or a size class.

j_call | d_call | v_call | clone_size | cdr3_nt | cdr3_aa
TRBJ2-5 | TRBD1 | TRBV5-4 | NA | TGTGCCAGCAGCCGAGCCGGGACAGGGTCAGAGACCCAGTACTTC | CASSRAGTGSETQYF
TRBJ2-1 | TRBD1 | TRBV5-1 | NA | TGCGCCAGCAGCTTGGGCCCGGGGACAGGGGACTTGGGTGAGCAGTTCTTC | CASSLGPGTGDLGEQFF
TRBJ1-1 | NA | TRBV11-2 | many | TGTGCCAGTATACGAGAGGGCAGGGGACGGACTGAAGCTTTCTTT | CASIREGRGRTEAFF
TRBJ1-1 | TRBD1 | TRBV20-1 | many | TGCAGTGCGAAGGTCGGTGTAGTACAGGGGGCACAGTTGACTGAAGCTTTCTTT | CSAKVGVVQGAQLTEAFF
TRBJ1-6 | NA | TRBV9 | NA | TGTGCCAGCAGCGTAGAGGCGGAAACTAATTCACCCCTCCACTTT | CASSVEAETNSPLHF
TRBJ2-1 | NA | TRBV4-1 | few | TGCGCCAGCAACCTACAGCCTTCCTACAATGAGCAGTTCTTC | CASNLQPSYNEQFF
TRBJ1-1 | NA | TRBV7-9 | many | TGTGCCAGCAGCCCCCAGGGATATAGGGGGAACACTGAAGCTTTCTTT | CASSPQGYRGNTEAFF
TRBJ2-3 | TRBD2 | TRBV28 | many | TGTGCCAGCAGTTCCCCGGGACTAGGAGAGTCAGATACGCAGTATTTT | CASSSPGLGESDTQYF
TRBJ2-5 | NA | TRBV28 | many | TGTGCCACCGCGGTTGGAGGACGGGAGACCCAGTACTTC | CATAVGGRETQYF
TRBJ1-1 | TRBD1 | TRBV6-1 | many | TGTGCCAGCAGACACAGGGGCGGGGGCACTGAAGCTTTCTTT | CASRHRGGGTEAFF
TRBJ2-1 | NA | TRBV29-1 | few | TGCAGCGTTGAAGATGGGTCTCGGACAGTCGACATTGAGCAGTTCTTC | CSVEDGSRTVDIEQFF
TRBJ1-4 | NA | TRBV7-9 | few | TGTGCCAGCAGCCCCTCTGTTTACGAAAAACTGTTTTTT | CASSPSVYEKLFF
TRBJ1-1 | NA | TRBV4-1 | NA | TGCGCCAGCAGCCAAGAAGGACTGCCGGGGACTGAAGCTTTCTTT | CASSQEGLPGTEAFF
TRBJ1-5 | NA | TRBV7-8 | many | TGTGCCAGCAGCCCCCGGCCCGACGGCTATGATCAGCCCCAGCATTTT | CASSPRPDGYDQPQHF
TRBJ2-1 | TRBD1 | TRBV7-9 | many | TGTGCCAGCCGTCTGGGGACAGACAATGAGCAGTTCTTC | CASRLGTDNEQFF
TRBJ2-1 | TRBD2 | TRBV27 | many | TGTGCCAGCAGTTTATCGTTTTGGGGTGGCGGGGGGGCCTACAATGAGCAGTTCTTC | CASSLSFWGGGGAYNEQFF
TRBJ1-5 | NA | TRBV5-6 | NA | NA | CASSLVREETQYFGPGNQPQHF
TRBJ2-5 | TRBD1 | TRBV24-1 | few | TGTGCCACCAGTGATCGGACAGGGGGCGCGGAGACCCAGTACTTC | CATSDRTGGAETQYF
TRBJ2-1 | TRBD1 | TRBV29-1 | NA | TGCAGCGTTTACGGGACAGACTACAATGAGCAGTTCTTC | CSVYGTDYNEQFF
TRBJ1-2 | NA | TRBV6-6 | many | TGTGCCAGCAGTTACTCGCGTTGGGCGCGACGACTCTATGGCTACACCTTC | CASSYSRWARRLYGYTF
TRBJ2-1 | NA | TRBV6-6 | NA | TGTGCCAGCAGTTACTCGCCGGCGGTCGAGGTGGGGCAGTTCTTC | CASSYSPAVEVGQFF
TRBJ2-1 | NA | TRBV29-1 | few | TGCAGCGATCAATCAGGGATAAGAACGCATGAGCAGTTCTTC | CSDQSGIRTHEQFF
TRBJ2-7 | TRBD2 | TRBV11-3 | many | TGTGCCAGCAGCCCCGGGACTAGCGGGGCCTACGAGCAGTACTTC | CASSPGTSGAYEQYF
TRBJ2-2 | NA | TRBV6-1 | many | TGTGCCAGCAGTGAAGCGGGCGGGGTGAACACCGGGGAGCTGTTTTTT | CASSEAGGVNTGELFF
TRBJ1-2 | NA | TRBV10-3 | few | TGTGCCATCAGACAGGACGGCTCTAACTATGGCTACACCTTC | CAIRQDGSNYGYTF
TRBJ1-1 | NA | TRBV7-6 | many | TGTGCCAGCAGCTTGGGGTCACTAAATGAAGCTTTCTTT | CASSLGSLNEAFF
TRBJ1-1 | TRBD1 | TRBV6-1 | many | TGTGCCGGGAGGGGACAGCAGAACACTGAAGCTTTCTTT | CAGRGQQNTEAFF
TRBJ2-5 | NA | TRBV7-3 | many | TGTGCCAGCAGCGCGGGGGCCGGGGAAGAGACCCAGTACTTC | CASSAGAGEETQYF
TRBJ2-1 | NA | TRBV4-2 | NA | TGTGCCAGCAGCCAAGATCCTGAGTTAAATGAGCAGTTCTTC | CASSQDPELNEQFF
TRBJ1-3 | NA | TRBV3-1 | few | TGTGCCAGCCGTGGTACACACTCTGGAAACACCATATATTTT | CASRGTHSGNTIYF
TRBJ1-2 | TRBD1 | TRBV24-1 | NA | TGTGCCACCAGTGACCTCGACAGGGCCTACGGCTACACCTTC | CATSDLDRAYGYTF
TRBJ1-3 | NA | TRBV12-3/TRBV12-4 | few | TGTGCCAGCAGTTTAGCGGGAGGAGGCAACGGAAACACCATATATTTT | CASSLAGGGNGNTIYF
TRBJ2-7 | NA | TRBV4-2 | NA | TGTGCCAGCAGCCAAGAAGGGACGCTTTCCTACGAGCAGTACTTC | CASSQEGTLSYEQYF
TRBJ2-2 | NA | TRBV19 | few | TGTGCCAGTAGTACCCGCCCGGGGGAGCTGTTTTTT | CASSTRPGELFF
TRBJ1-1 | NA | TRBV7-9 | many | TGTGCCAGCAGCTTAGATCAACAGGGCGCTGAAGCTTTCTTT | CASSLDQQGAEAFF
TRBJ2-3 | NA | TRBV5-1 | few | TGCGCCAGCAGCTTGGGGGAGTCGGTCGATACGCAGTATTTT | CASSLGESVDTQYF
TRBJ2-7 | NA | TRBV6-5 | NA | TGTGCCAGCAGTTACTCGACATTCAGCTCCTACGAGCAGTACTTC | CASSYSTFSSYEQYF
TRBJ1-2 | TRBD1 | TRBV28 | many | TGTGCCAGCAGTTTCTATCCGGGACAGGGCGCTGGCTACACCTTC | CASSFYPGQGAGYTF
TRBJ2-7 | TRBD2 | TRBV2 | NA | TGTGCCAGCAGTTGGGCGGGGGGCTCCTACGAGCAGTACTTC | CASSWAGGSYEQYF
TRBJ2-5 | NA | TRBV6-1 | few | TGTGCCAGCAGTTATATGCGTGGTAGCAGGTCGAGCAGGGATGGGACCCAGTACTTC | CASSYMRGSRSSRDGTQYF
TRBJ1-5 | NA | TRBV24-1 | many | TGTGCCACCAGTGATTCTGGGGGTCAGCCCCAGCATTTT | CATSDSGGQPQHF
TRBJ1-2 | NA | TRBV7-9 | few | TGTGCCAGCAGCTTAGCTTCTCCCGCCCATGGCTACACCTTC | CASSLASPAHGYTF
TRBJ1-1 | TRBD1 | TRBV20-1 | many | TGCAGTGCTAGACCGACGACAGGGGGTTGGACTGAAGCTTTCTTT | CSARPTTGGWTEAFF
TRBJ2-1 | NA | TRBV5-5 | NA | TGTGCCAGCAGCTTGGAACGGATAGGGCGGGGCCTATACAATGAGCAGTTCTTC | CASSLERIGRGLYNEQFF
TRBJ2-1 | TRBD2 | TRBV2 | many | TGTGCCAGCAGTGCGGGCAGCGGGGGGGCGTATGAGCAGTTCTTC | CASSAGSGGAYEQFF
TRBJ1-2 | NA | TRBV5-1 | many | TGCGCCAGCAGCTCTGAACTAGGAGCTGGCTACACCTTC | CASSSELGAGYTF
TRBJ2-2 | NA | TRBV20-1 | NA | TGCAGTGCTAGAGATAAAGGCTATTACGTGGGGACCGGGGAGCTGTTTTTT | CSARDKGYYVGTGELFF
TRBJ2-7 | TRBD1 | TRBV9 | NA | TGTGCCAGCAGCCAGACAGGGTTCTACGAGCAGTACTTC | CASSQTGFYEQYF
TRBJ1-2 | TRBD1 | TRBV6-1 | many | TGTGCCAGCAATTACAAAGGGACAGAGTCTAACTATGGCTACACCTTC | CASNYKGTESNYGYTF